This TCR beta chain was observed in a study of blood T cell repertoires in COVID-19. In the study overall: The origin of the acute and convalescent COVID-19 samples was the United States, Italy and Spain. PBMCs, B-cell-depleted T cells, or T cells provided the cDNA or gDNA that made up the material.

Libraries were prepared by immunoSEQ multiplex PCR; TCRdb keeps only in-frame clonotypes and omits some of them. The data contain 390,000 or so clones, over 75% of them singletons. The sequenced material came from PBMCs or T cells enriched from blood (not recorded which). The origin of this receptor is a man aged 18 to 35 who had recovered from COVID-19.

CDR3 nucleotide sequence: TGTGCCAGCAGCTTAATGGCGGGAGGAACCAATGAGCAGTTCTTC. It translates to CASSLMAGGTNEQFF. The chain carries TRBV11-3 and TRBJ2-1, with TRBD2 identical over 8 bases. This CDR3 contains 15 residues. The ends lost 2 bases at V and 6 bases at J; junction bases unmatched: 6. Looked up from germline, CDR1 is SGHNT and CDR2 is YENEEA.